Shown below are 3 T cell receptor beta chains from a single sample sequenced in a study of T cell responses to AZD1222 COVID-19 vaccine. Measured with immunoSEQ multiplex PCR; TCRdb has only the in-frame clones, and not every one. In the table there are 150,000 or so clones, 85% to 95% of which are singletons. The source was peripheral blood, collected on day 0 of AZD1222 vaccination. Receptor source: an adult in good health.

The chain joins TRBV19 to TRBJ2-7, with D perhaps given as TRBD1 or TRBD2 (5 bases each). Germline V gene data show CDR1 as LNHDA and CDR2 as SQIVND (reference sequence). CDR3 length equals 15 residues. The germline V and J ends were trimmed by 4 bases and 2 bases, with 15 bases remaining between them. CDR3 in amino acids: CASSRNRDGAYEQYF. In DNA form, the CDR3 reads TGTGCCAGTAGTAGGAACCGGGACGGAGCCTACGAGCAGTACTTC. Complete variable domain (other parts from reference TRBV19 and TRBJ2-7): DGGITQSPKYLFRKEGQNVTLSCEQNLNHDAMYWYRQDPGQGLRLIYYSQIVNDFQKGDIAEGYSVSREKKESFPLTVTSAQKNPTAFYLCASSRNRDGAYEQYFGPGTRLTVT.

The rearrangement joins TRBV5-4 to TRBJ1-2, with a possible D match to TRBD1 (6 bases). Trimming left V 4 bases short and J 5 bases short, with 24 bases between. The CDR3 contains 17 residues. Germline V CDR1 and CDR2: SGHNT, YYREEE (reference sequence). The CDR3: CASSPGTVNRRGYGYTF. CDR3 DNA sequence: TGTGCCAGCAGCCCCGGGACGGTGAATAGGAGGGGGTATGGCTACACCTTC.

J is TRBJ1-2 and V is TRBV18, with a possible D match to TRBD1 (5 bases). CDR1 is KGHSH and CDR2 is LQKENI in the germline V gene. V lost 4 bases and J lost 6, with 18 bases in between. This CDR3 region has 15 residues. The CDR3 bases are TGTGCCAGCTCACTCCTTTCTGGCAGGGACGATGGCTACACCTTC. This gives the protein CASSLLSGRDDGYTF.